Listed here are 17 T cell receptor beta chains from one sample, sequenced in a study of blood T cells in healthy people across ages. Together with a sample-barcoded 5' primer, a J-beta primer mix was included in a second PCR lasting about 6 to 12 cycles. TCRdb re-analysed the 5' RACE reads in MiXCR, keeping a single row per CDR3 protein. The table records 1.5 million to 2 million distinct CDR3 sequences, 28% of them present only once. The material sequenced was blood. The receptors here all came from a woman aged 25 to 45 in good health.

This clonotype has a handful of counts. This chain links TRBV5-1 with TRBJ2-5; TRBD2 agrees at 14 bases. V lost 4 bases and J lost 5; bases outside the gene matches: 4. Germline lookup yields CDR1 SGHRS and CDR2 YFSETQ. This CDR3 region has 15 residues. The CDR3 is CASSKGLAGDETQYF. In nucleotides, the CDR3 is TGCGCCAGCAGCAAGGGACTAGCGGGAGACGAGACCCAGTACTTC.

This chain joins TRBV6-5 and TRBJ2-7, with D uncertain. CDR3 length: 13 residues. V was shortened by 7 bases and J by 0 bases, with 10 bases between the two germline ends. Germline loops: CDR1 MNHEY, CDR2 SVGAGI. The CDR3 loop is CASNSDDSYEQYF. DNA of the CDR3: TGTGCCAGCAACTCGGACGACTCCTACGAGCAGTACTTC.

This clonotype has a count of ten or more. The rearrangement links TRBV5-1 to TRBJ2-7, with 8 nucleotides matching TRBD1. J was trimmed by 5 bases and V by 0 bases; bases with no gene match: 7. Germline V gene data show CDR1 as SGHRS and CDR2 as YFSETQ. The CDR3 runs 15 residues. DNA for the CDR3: TGCGCCAGCAGCTTGGTCAGGACAGGGCTGCACGAGCAGTACTTC. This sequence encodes CASSLVRTGLHEQYF.

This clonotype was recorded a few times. Here the CDR3 reads CASSVEGGAETQYF. DNA of the CDR3: TGTGCCAGCAGCGTTGAAGGGGGAGCGGAGACCCAGTACTTC. This chain links TRBV9 with TRBJ2-5; a weak D match, TRBD1 (6 bases). V lost 2 bases to trimming and J lost 5 bases, with 13 bases between them. The CDR3 totals 14 residues. CDR1 and CDR2 from the germline V gene are SGDLS and YYNGEE.

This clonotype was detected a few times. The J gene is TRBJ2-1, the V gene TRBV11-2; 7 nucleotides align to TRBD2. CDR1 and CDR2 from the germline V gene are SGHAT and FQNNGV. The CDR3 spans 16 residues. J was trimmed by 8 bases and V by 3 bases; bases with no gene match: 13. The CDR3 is CASSLAAGYRRHEQFF. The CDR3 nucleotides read TGTGCCAGCAGCTTGGCAGCGGGGTATAGGCGCCATGAGCAGTTCTTC. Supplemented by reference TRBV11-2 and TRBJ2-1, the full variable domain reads EAGVAQSPRYKIIEKRQSVAFWCNPISGHATLYWYQQILGQGPKLLIQFQNNGVVDDSQLPKDRFSAERLKGVDSTLKIQPAKLEDSAVYLCASSLAAGYRRHEQFFGPGTRLTVL.

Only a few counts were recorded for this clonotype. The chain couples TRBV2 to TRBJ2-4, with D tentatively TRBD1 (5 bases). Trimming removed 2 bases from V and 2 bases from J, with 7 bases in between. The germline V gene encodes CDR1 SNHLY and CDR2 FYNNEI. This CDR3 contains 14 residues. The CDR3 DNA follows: TGTGCCAGCAGTGAAAGGGGTCCCAAAAACATTCAGTACTTC. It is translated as CASSERGPKNIQYF.

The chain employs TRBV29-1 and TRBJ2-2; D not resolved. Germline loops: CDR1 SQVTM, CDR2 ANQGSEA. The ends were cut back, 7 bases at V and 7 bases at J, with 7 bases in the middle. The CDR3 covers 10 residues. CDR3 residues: CSAGDGELFF. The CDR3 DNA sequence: TGCAGCGCCGGAGACGGGGAGCTGTTTTTT.

The DNA for the CDR3 is TGTGCCAGCAGCCAAGACGGGTTAAACACTGAAGCTTTCTTT. Translated: CASSQDGLNTEAFF. This chain links TRBV4-2 with TRBJ1-1; D is unresolved. Germline assignment: CDR1 LGHNA and CDR2 YNFKEQ. The CDR3 is 14 amino acids. The V gene lost 0 bases and the J gene lost 2 bases, with 7 bases spanning the gap.

CDR3 nucleotide sequence: TGCGCCAGCAGGGTCACCCGGACAGGTCGGGATGGCTACACCTTC. Its translation is CASRVTRTGRDGYTF. The chain uses TRBV5-1 and TRBJ1-2; TRBD1 agrees at 7 bases. Germline CDR1 reads SGHRS; CDR2 reads YFSETQ. After removal of 5 bases from V and 6 bases from J, the junction contained 13 bases not matched to a gene. The CDR3 spans 15 residues.

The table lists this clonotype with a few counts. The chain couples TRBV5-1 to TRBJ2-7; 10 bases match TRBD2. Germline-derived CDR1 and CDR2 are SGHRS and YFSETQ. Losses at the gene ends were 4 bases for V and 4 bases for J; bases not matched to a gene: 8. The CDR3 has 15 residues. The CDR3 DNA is TGCGCCAGCAGCCGATCCTATAGCGGGGGGTACGAGCAGTACTTC. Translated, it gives CASSRSYSGGYEQYF.

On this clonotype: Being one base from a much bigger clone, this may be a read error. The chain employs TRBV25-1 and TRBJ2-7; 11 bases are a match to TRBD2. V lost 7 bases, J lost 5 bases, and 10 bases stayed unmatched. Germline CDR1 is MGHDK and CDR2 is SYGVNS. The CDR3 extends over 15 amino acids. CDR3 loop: CASTGSTSGGNEQYF. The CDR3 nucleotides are TGTGCCAGCACCGGAAGCACTAGCGGGGGAAACGAGCAGTACTTC.

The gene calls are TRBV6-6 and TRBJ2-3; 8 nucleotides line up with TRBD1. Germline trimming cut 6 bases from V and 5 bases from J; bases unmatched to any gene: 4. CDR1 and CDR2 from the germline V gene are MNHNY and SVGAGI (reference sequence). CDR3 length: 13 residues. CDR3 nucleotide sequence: TGTGCCAGCAGACAGGGGGAGAGAGATACGCAGTATTTT. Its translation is CASRQGERDTQYF.

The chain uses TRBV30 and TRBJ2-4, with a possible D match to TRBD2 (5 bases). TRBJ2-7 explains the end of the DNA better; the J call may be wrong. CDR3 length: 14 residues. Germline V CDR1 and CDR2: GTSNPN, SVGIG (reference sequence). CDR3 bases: TGTGCCTGGAGTATCGAGCGGCCACCTAACGAGCAGTACTTC. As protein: CAWSIERPPNEQYF.

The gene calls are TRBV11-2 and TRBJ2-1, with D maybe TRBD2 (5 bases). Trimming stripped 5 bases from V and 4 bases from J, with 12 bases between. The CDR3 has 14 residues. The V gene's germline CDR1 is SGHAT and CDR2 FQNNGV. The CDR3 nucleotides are TGTGCCAGCAGCCCTAGCTTCAAGTACAATGAGCAGTTCTTC. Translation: CASSPSFKYNEQFF.

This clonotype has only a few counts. The CDR3 nucleotides read TGTGCCAGCAGTCGTCAGGGGGCGAATGCCAAAAACATTCAGTACTTC. This codes for CASSRQGANAKNIQYF. The chain joins TRBV28 to TRBJ2-4; 8 bases are shared with TRBD1. Germline CDR1 MDHEN, CDR2 SYDVKM. There are 16 residues in the CDR3. With 5 bases clipped from V and 1 base from J, the junction kept 7 bases outside the gene matches.

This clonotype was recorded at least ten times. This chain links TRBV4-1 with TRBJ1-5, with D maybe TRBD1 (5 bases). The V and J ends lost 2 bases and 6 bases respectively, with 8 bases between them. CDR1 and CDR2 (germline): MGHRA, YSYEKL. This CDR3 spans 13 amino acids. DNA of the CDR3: TGCGCCAGCAGCCAACGACAGCTTCAGCCCCAGCATTTT. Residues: CASSQRQLQPQHF.

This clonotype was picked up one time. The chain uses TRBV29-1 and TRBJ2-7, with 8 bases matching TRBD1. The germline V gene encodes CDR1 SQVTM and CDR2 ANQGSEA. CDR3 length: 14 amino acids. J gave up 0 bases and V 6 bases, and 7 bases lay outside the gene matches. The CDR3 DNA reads TGCAGCGTAGCGACAGGGGTGAGCTCCTACGAGCAGTACTTC. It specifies CSVATGVSSYEQYF.